There are a few counts of the clone carrying this TCR beta chain. The sample originates from a study of blood T cell repertoires in COVID-19. About the research overall: From the United States, Italy and Spain came samples of acute and convalescent COVID-19. T cells, B-cell-depleted T cells, or PBMCs supplied cDNA or gDNA.

The germline V and J ends were trimmed by 2 bases and 8 bases, with 16 bases remaining between them. CDR1 is MNHNS and CDR2 is SASEGT in the germline V gene. The CDR3 is made up of 15 amino acids. Original methodology: Scientists estimated how many nucleated cells there were by amplifying reference gene primers. Method: immunoSEQ multiplex PCR; TCRdb's copy keeps in-frame clones and lacks some. The V and J calls and clone size are taken from that table; D and trimming were inferred from the DNA. Found here are 73,000 or so clones, approximately 83% of them singletons; the top ten hold approximately 4.1%.

V is TRBV6-1 and J is TRBJ2-1; D may be TRBD2 (5 bases). Material: peripheral blood. The TCR sequence derives from a woman in her sixties with acute or convalescent COVID-19. The DNA for the CDR3 is TGTGCCAGCAGTGAACCGAGCGGTCGGGTACATGAGCAGTTCTTC. Translating gives CASSEPSGRVHEQFF.